This record looks at one TCR beta chain sequence and its context. Its antigen is unidentified. The CDR3 end lies 3 residues beyond the end of the read and is filled in from the germline J gene. This entry comes from a study of T cells in women clearing cervical HPV infection. Overall study results and limits: Richness differences could reflect unmeasured T-cell content per sample.

Here immunoSEQ multiplex PCR was the method, and the copy in TCRdb shows in-frame clones only, minus some. The sample table sets out about 32,000 clones. Germline CDR1 reads SGHRS; CDR2 reads YFSETQ. V was shortened by 4 bases and J by 0 bases, with 4 bases between the two germline ends. The CDR3 length is 12 residues. All participants had a single incident cervical HPV16 infection, and prevalent HPV16 infections were excluded. The chain has TRBV5-1 and TRBJ1-2; D gene ambiguous. The source of this sequence is a woman between 18 and 69 years old with a cervical HPV16 infection that either progressed to CIN3+ or cleared (not recorded which). The sample comprised blood buffy coat. CDR3 DNA, as far as it was read: TGCGCCAGCAGCGCTACTAACTATGGC. As protein: CASSATNYG. The full-length CDR3 reads as CASSATNYGYTF.